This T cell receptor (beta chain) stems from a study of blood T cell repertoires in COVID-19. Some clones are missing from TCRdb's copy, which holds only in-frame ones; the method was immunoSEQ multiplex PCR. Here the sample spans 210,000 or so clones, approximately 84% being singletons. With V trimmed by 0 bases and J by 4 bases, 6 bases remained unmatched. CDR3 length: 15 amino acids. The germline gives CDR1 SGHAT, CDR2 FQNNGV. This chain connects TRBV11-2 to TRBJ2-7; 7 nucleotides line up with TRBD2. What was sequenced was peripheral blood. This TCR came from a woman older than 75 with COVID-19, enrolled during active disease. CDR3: CASSLEASGAYEQYF. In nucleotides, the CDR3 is TGTGCCAGCAGCTTAGAGGCTAGCGGTGCTTACGAGCAGTACTTC.